The 21 T cell receptor beta chains presented below share a single source sample, sequenced in a study of cytomegalovirus exposure and HLA in healthy donors. The PCR ran on 60 Vbeta and 13 Jbeta primers. Some clones are missing from TCRdb's copy, which holds only in-frame ones; the method was immunoSEQ multiplex PCR. The sample has around 170,000 clones, 81% seen once; the top ten hold approximately 1.3%. Sequencing used PBMCs. The receptors were sampled from a man aged 50 to 59 in good health and CMV-seropositive.

The rearrangement joins TRBV5-1 to TRBJ2-7; 8 nucleotides align to TRBD1. The J segment lost 0 bases and the V segment lost 3 bases, leaving 8 bases of the junction unmatched. Germline CDR1 reads SGHRS; CDR2 reads YFSETQ. The CDR3 is 16 residues long. The CDR3 DNA follows: TGCGCCAGCAGCTCCGGACAGGGTTGGCCCTCCTACGAGCAGTACTTC. This translates into CASSSGQGWPSYEQYF.

This chain links TRBV6-5 with TRBJ2-7, with D maybe TRBD2 (5 bases). Trimming removed 2 bases at V and 1 base at J, with 6 bases between. This CDR3 has 13 amino acids. CDR1 and CDR2 (germline): MNHEY, SVGAGI. The CDR3 reads CASSYGLSYEQYF. CDR3 sequence (DNA): TGTGCCAGCAGTTACGGACTGTCCTACGAGCAGTACTTC.

V and J are TRBV28 and TRBJ1-2; 11 bases agree with TRBD1. The CDR3 covers 14 residues. The J segment lost 5 bases and the V segment lost 6 bases, leaving 5 bases of the junction unmatched. Germline V lookup: CDR1 MDHEN, CDR2 SYDVKM. Written as DNA, the CDR3 is TGTGCCAGCAGGCCCGGACAGGGGGCATATGGCTACACCTTC. Encoded protein: CASRPGQGAYGYTF.

The V and J genes are TRBV11-2 and TRBJ1-1; perhaps TRBD1 as D (6 bases). Germline V CDR1 and CDR2: SGHAT, FQNNGV. The CDR3 is 13 amino acids. V lost 2 bases to trimming and J lost 4 bases, with 8 bases between them. CDR3 coding DNA: TGTGCCAGCAGCTTATTAGGGGGCACTGAAGCTTTCTTT. It translates to CASSLLGGTEAFF.

A few counts support this clone. The CDR3 DNA follows: TGTGCCAGCAGCTTAGCGGCGGGGGGGCCATACGAGCAGTACTTC. Protein sequence: CASSLAAGGPYEQYF. The V gene is TRBV7-9, the J gene TRBJ2-7, with TRBD2 matching over 9 bases. CDR1 is SEHNR and CDR2 is FQNEAQ in the germline V gene (reference sequence). The CDR3 runs to 15 residues. V trimming: 0 bases; J trimming: 4 bases; junction bases outside the gene matches: 4.

V is TRBV9 and J is TRBJ2-1, with D possibly TRBD2 on 5 matching bases. CDR3 size: 12 residues. Per the germline V gene, CDR1 is SGDLS and CDR2 is YYNGEE. Trimming cost V 7 bases and J 14 bases, with 19 bases left between them. CDR3 in amino acids: CASPGVGREKFF. In nucleotides, the CDR3 is TGTGCCAGCCCCGGGGTCGGGCGAGAGAAGTTCTTC.

The chain combines TRBV4-3 with TRBJ2-7; TRBD1 aligns across 10 bases. The CDR3 contains 16 residues. CDR1 LGHNA and CDR2 YSLEER come from the germline V gene. V lost 1 base, J lost 2 bases, and 5 bases stayed unmatched. Here the CDR3 reads CASSQGAGTGAYEQYF. CDR3 nucleotide sequence: TGCGCCAGCAGCCAAGGGGCCGGGACAGGGGCCTACGAGCAGTACTTC.

A word on this clone: At the DNA level, this CDR3 is encoded by other sequences in the same sample as well. The chain has TRBV6-6 and TRBJ1-1; D gene ambiguous. Trimming cost V 0 bases and J 4 bases, with 6 bases left between them. The CDR3 sequence is 13 residues long. Germline loops: CDR1 MNHNY, CDR2 SVGAGI (reference sequence). The CDR3 protein is CASSYSSLTEAFF. The CDR3 nucleotides are TGTGCCAGCAGTTACTCGTCACTCACTGAAGCTTTCTTT.

This clone appeared a single time. The rearrangement links TRBV9 to TRBJ1-3; unclear D gene. CDR1 and CDR2 (germline): SGDLS, YYNGEE. The CDR3 consists of 16 residues. Deletions cut 0 bases from V and 4 bases from J, with 14 bases between. The CDR3 reads CASSVVPDIRGNTIYF. CDR3 in DNA: TGTGCCAGCAGCGTAGTTCCCGACATCCGAGGAAACACCATATATTTT. Complete variable domain (other parts from reference TRBV9 and TRBJ1-3): DSGVTQTPKHLITATGQRVTLRCSPRSGDLSVYWYQQSLDQGLQFLIQYYNGEERAKGNILERFSAQQFPDLHSELNLSSLELGDSALYFCASSVVPDIRGNTIYFGEGSWLTVV.

The chain employs TRBV7-8 and TRBJ2-3, with 11 bases lining up with TRBD2. Germline V CDR1 and CDR2: SGHVS, FQNEAQ. J lost 3 bases, V lost 1 base, and 3 bases had no gene match. CDR3 length: 16 residues. The CDR3 loop reads CASSLVSGRATDTQYF. In nucleotides, the CDR3 is TGTGCCAGCAGCTTAGTTAGCGGGAGGGCGACAGATACGCAGTATTTT.

This chain links TRBV30 with TRBJ2-7; 10 bases are shared with TRBD1. CDR1 GTSNPN and CDR2 SVGIG come from the germline V gene (reference sequence). The J segment lost 2 bases and the V segment lost 3 bases, leaving 7 bases of the junction unmatched. The CDR3 sequence is 15 residues long. The CDR3 nucleotides are TGTGCCTGGAGGACGGCCGGGACAGGGGCCTACGAGCAGTACTTC. This sequence encodes CAWRTAGTGAYEQYF. The full variable domain, rest sourced from reference TRBV30 and TRBJ2-7, is SQTIHQWPATLVQPVGSPLSLECTVEGTSNPNLYWYRQAAGRGLQLLFYSVGIGQISSEVPQNLSASRPQDRQFILSSKKLLLSDSGFYLCAWRTAGTGAYEQYFGPGTRLTVT.

The CDR3 region has the DNA TGCGCCAGCAGCTTGGGTAGAGCGGCCTCCTACAATGAGCAGTTCTTC. This translates into CASSLGRAASYNEQFF. This chain links TRBV5-1 with TRBJ2-1; TRBD2 might be the D (5 bases). CDR1 and CDR2 from the germline V gene are SGHRS and YFSETQ. The V and J ends lost 0 bases and 0 bases respectively, with 10 bases between them. The CDR3 loop spans 16 amino acids.

The rearrangement joins TRBV4-3 to TRBJ1-4, with a weak D call TRBD1 (5 bases). Germline V gene lookup returns CDR1 LGHNA and CDR2 YSLEER. The CDR3 loop spans 14 amino acids. Deletions cut 2 bases from V and 6 bases from J, with 10 bases between. CDR3 sequence: CASSQMGPYEKLFF. DNA for the CDR3: TGCGCCAGCAGCCAAATGGGGCCGTATGAAAAACTGTTTTTT.

CDR3 amino acids: CASSLGGAGANYGYTF. CDR3 DNA sequence: TGTGCCAGCAGCCTCGGGGGGGCTGGGGCTAACTATGGCTACACCTTC. The genes are TRBV7-3 and TRBJ1-2; D may be TRBD1 (6 bases). The CDR3 has 16 amino acids. Germline-derived CDR1 and CDR2 are SGHTA and FQGTGA. V was clipped by 5 bases and J by 0 bases, with 16 bases between them. The whole variable domain, remainder taken from reference TRBV7-3 and TRBJ1-2, is GAGVSQTPSNKVTEKGKYVELRCDPISGHTALYWYRQSLGQGPEFLIYFQGTGAADDSGLPNDRFFAVRPEGSVSTLKIQRTERGDSAVYLCASSLGGAGANYGYTFGSGTRLTVV.

The chain links TRBV2 to TRBJ2-7, with 9 bases that match TRBD1. Germline CDR1 is SNHLY and CDR2 is FYNNEI. J lost 4 bases, V lost 8 bases, and 6 bases had no gene match. This CDR3 contains 13 residues. CDR3 region: CASGGQGRYEQYF. CDR3 bases: TGTGCCAGCGGTGGACAGGGGCGATACGAGCAGTACTTC.

DNA of the CDR3: TGTGCCAGCACTTCAGCCGGGACTAGCGGCTACGAGCAGTACTTC. Protein: CASTSAGTSGYEQYF. This chain joins TRBV28 and TRBJ2-7; 11 bases map to TRBD2. CDR1 and CDR2 (germline): MDHEN, SYDVKM. This CDR3 has 15 residues. J was trimmed by 3 bases and V by 7 bases; bases with no gene match: 8.

The rearrangement uses TRBV30 and TRBJ2-7; 7 bases map to TRBD1. V gave up 8 bases and J gave up 0 bases; unmatched junction bases: 10. CDR1 GTSNPN and CDR2 SVGIG come from the germline V gene (reference sequence). This CDR3 is 14 amino acids long. For the CDR3, the DNA is TGTGCCGGGTTAGATCGGACAGGCTCCTACGAGCAGTACTTC. Protein product: CAGLDRTGSYEQYF. Full variable domain (remainder filled in from reference TRBV30 and TRBJ2-7): SQTIHQWPATLVQPVGSPLSLECTVEGTSNPNLYWYRQAAGRGLQLLFYSVGIGQISSEVPQNLSASRPQDRQFILSSKKLLLSDSGFYLCAGLDRTGSYEQYFGPGTRLTVT.

The V gene is TRBV28, the J gene TRBJ2-2; D is possibly TRBD1 (6 bases). From germline, CDR1 is MDHEN and CDR2 SYDVKM. CDR3 size: 14 residues. V shed 6 bases and J shed 3 bases, with 11 bases lying between them. The CDR3 bases are TGTGCCAGCAGGGCCGGGACATACACCGGGGAGCTGTTTTTT. It yields the protein CASRAGTYTGELFF.

This CDR3 is CASSLGGFADTQYF. For the CDR3, the DNA is TGTGCCAGCAGCCTCGGCGGTTTTGCAGATACGCAGTATTTT. The V gene is TRBV7-2, the J gene TRBJ2-3; D ambiguous. The V gene's germline CDR1 is SGHTA and CDR2 FQGNSA. The CDR3 consists of 14 residues. Trimming cost V 5 bases and J 4 bases, with 13 bases left between them.

As concerns this clone: In the same sample, other DNA sequences code for this CDR3. Here the CDR3 DNA reads TGCAGCGTCACAGGGGGCGGCACAGATACGCAGTATTTT. This gives the protein CSVTGGGTDTQYF. The chain couples TRBV29-1 to TRBJ2-3; 9 nucleotides agree with TRBD1. The CDR3 is 13 residues long. Germline V gives CDR1 SQVTM, CDR2 ANQGSEA. With V trimmed by 6 bases and J by 1 base, 2 bases remained unmatched.

The chain is built from TRBV11-3 and TRBJ2-1; 11 nucleotides match TRBD1. After removal of 5 bases from V and 8 bases from J, the junction contained 5 bases not matched to a gene. The germline gives CDR1 SGHNT, CDR2 YENEEA. The CDR3 runs 14 residues. The CDR3: CASSPGTGGYEQFF. CDR3 coding DNA: TGTGCCAGCAGCCCCGGGACAGGGGGATATGAGCAGTTCTTC. Using reference TRBV11-3 and TRBJ2-1 for the parts outside the CDR3, the full variable domain is EAGVVQSPRYKIIEKKQPVAFWCNPISGHNTLYWYLQNLGQGPELLIRYENEEAVDDSQLPKDRFSAERLKGVDSTLKIQPAELGDSAVYLCASSPGTGGYEQFFGPGTRLTVL.